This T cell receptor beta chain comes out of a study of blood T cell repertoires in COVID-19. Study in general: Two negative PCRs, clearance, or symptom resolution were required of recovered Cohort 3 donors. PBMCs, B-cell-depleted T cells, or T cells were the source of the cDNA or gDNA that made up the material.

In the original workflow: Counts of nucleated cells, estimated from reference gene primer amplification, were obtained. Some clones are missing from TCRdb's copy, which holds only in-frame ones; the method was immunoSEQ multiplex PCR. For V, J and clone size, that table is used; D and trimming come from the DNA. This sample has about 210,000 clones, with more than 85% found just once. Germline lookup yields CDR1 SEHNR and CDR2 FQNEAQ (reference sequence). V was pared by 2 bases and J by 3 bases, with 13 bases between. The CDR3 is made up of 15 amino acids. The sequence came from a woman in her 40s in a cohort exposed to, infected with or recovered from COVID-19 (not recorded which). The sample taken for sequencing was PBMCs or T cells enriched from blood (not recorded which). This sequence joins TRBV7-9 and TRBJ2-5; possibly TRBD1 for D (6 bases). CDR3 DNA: TGTGCCAGCAGCTTAACGCAGGGGCCCAAAGAGACCCAGTACTTC. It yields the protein CASSLTQGPKETQYF.